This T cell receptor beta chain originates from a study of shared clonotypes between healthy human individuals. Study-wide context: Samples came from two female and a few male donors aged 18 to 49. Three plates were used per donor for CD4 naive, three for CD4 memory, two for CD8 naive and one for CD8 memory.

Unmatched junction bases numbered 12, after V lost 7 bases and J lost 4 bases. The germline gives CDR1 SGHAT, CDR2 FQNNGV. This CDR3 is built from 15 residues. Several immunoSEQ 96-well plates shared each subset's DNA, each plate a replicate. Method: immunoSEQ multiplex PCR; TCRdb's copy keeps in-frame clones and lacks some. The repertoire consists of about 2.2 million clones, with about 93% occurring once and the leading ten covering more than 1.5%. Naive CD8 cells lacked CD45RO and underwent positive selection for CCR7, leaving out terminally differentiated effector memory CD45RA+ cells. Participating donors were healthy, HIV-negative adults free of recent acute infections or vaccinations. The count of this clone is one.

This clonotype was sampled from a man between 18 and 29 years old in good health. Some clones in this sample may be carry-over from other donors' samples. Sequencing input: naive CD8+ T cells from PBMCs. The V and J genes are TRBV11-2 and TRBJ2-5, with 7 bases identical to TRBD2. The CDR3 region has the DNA TGTGCCAGCACCGCCTTCGGGACTAATATAGAGACCCAGTACTTC. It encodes CASTAFGTNIETQYF.